These T cell receptor beta chains were read from a single sample in a study of T-cell reconstitution after alpha-beta-depleted transplantation in children. TCRdb re-called the PCR reads with MiXCR, one entry per CDR3 protein. In the table there are over 400,000 distinct CDR3 sequences, approximately 12% of which are singletons. The input for sequencing was PBMCs from the stem cell graft donor, taken from the stem cell graft. The origin of the receptors is a human donor who donated a stem cell graft to a child with combined immunodeficiency. Each CDR3 is given with its conserved first and last residue. A D gene is named only where the DNA matches it firmly. Rows give clone size only sometimes, using once, few, many, or a class for an expanded clone.

J: TRBJ2-5; size: NA; V: TRBV5-1; D: NA; DNA: TGCGCCAGCAGCTTGGCCTGGGAAGAGACCCAGTACTTC; CDR3: CASSLAWEETQYF
J: TRBJ2-2; size: few; V: TRBV4-1; D: TRBD1; DNA: TGCGCCAGCAGCCGGGACAGCATTAGCGGGGAGCTGTTTTTT; CDR3: CASSRDSISGELFF
J: TRBJ2-7; size: NA; V: TRBV21-1; D: NA; DNA: TGTGCCAGGAAGAATTCCACCAAAGGGACAGGGGTGAGCGAGCAGTACTTC; CDR3: CARKNSTKGTGVSEQYF
J: TRBJ2-1; size: NA; V: TRBV9; D: TRBD2; DNA: TGTGCCAGCAGCACTAGCGGGAGTTCCAATGAGCAGTTCTTC; CDR3: CASSTSGSSNEQFF
J: TRBJ1-5; size: NA; V: TRBV27; D: TRBD1; DNA: TGTGCCAGCAGTTTTTCAGGACAGGCGGTTCAGCCCCAGCATTTT; CDR3: CASSFSGQAVQPQHF
J: TRBJ2-1; size: many; V: TRBV29-1; D: NA; DNA: TGCAGCGTTGAAGACCGACAGGGACTCTACAATGAGCAGTTCTTC; CDR3: CSVEDRQGLYNEQFF
J: TRBJ2-1; size: few; V: TRBV2; D: NA; DNA: TGTGCCAGCAGCCCCGGGACAATCTCCTACAATGAGCAGTTCTTC; CDR3: CASSPGTISYNEQFF
J: TRBJ1-2; size: few; V: TRBV5-1; D: NA; DNA: TGCGCCAGCAGCAAGCCGACAGATAACTATGGCTACACCTTC; CDR3: CASSKPTDNYGYTF
J: TRBJ2-3; size: many; V: TRBV24-1; D: NA; DNA: TGTGCCACCAGGAAAAAACAGGGCTCAGATACGCAGTATTTT; CDR3: CATRKKQGSDTQYF
J: TRBJ2-7; size: few; V: TRBV4-3; D: NA; DNA: TGCGCCAGCAGCCAAGATGCAGGGGTTACCTACGAGCAGTACTTC; CDR3: CASSQDAGVTYEQYF
J: TRBJ2-7; size: NA; V: TRBV4-3; D: NA; DNA: TGCGCCAGCAGCCAAGATTACGCGGAGACCTACGAGCAGTACTTC; CDR3: CASSQDYAETYEQYF
J: TRBJ1-5; size: many; V: TRBV6-1; D: NA; DNA: TGTGCCTCCACAGTTTTTAGCAATCAGCCCCAGCATTTT; CDR3: CASTVFSNQPQHF
J: TRBJ1-1; size: NA; V: TRBV25-1; D: NA; DNA: TGTGCCAGCAGTGAATACCAGGGCACTGAAGCTTTCTTT; CDR3: CASSEYQGTEAFF
J: TRBJ2-7; size: few; V: TRBV6-5; D: NA; DNA: TGTGCCAGCAGCCACGACAGCTACGAGCAGTACTTC; CDR3: CASSHDSYEQYF
J: TRBJ2-4; size: few; V: TRBV20-1; D: TRBD1; DNA: TGCAGTGCTACGACAGGGTTAGCTTCGAACATTCAGTACTTC; CDR3: CSATTGLASNIQYF
J: TRBJ1-4; size: NA; V: TRBV12-3/TRBV12-4; D: TRBD1; DNA: TGTGCCAGCAGGGTCGACAGGGGGATAGGGGCTAATGAAAAACTGTTTTTT; CDR3: CASRVDRGIGANEKLFF
J: TRBJ2-1; size: few; V: TRBV29-1; D: NA; DNA: TGCAGCGTCCGCCAATTTGGGGCCAAAGCCTACAATGAGCAGTTCTTC; CDR3: CSVRQFGAKAYNEQFF
J: TRBJ2-1; size: few; V: TRBV12-3/TRBV12-4; D: TRBD2; DNA: TGTGCCAGCAGTTTGAGGGGGCCAATAGCGGGAGGTGGCAATGAGCAGTTCTTC; CDR3: CASSLRGPIAGGGNEQFF
J: TRBJ2-3; size: many; V: TRBV9; D: TRBD2; DNA: TGTGCCAGCAGCGTCGGACTAGCCTCAGATACGCAGTATTTT; CDR3: CASSVGLASDTQYF
J: TRBJ1-2; size: many; V: TRBV30; D: NA; DNA: TGTGCCTGGAGTTGCTATGGCTACACCTTC; CDR3: CAWSCYGYTF
J: TRBJ2-5; size: few; V: TRBV18; D: NA; DNA: TGTGCCAGCTCTGGGGCAAAAGAGACCCAGTACTTC; CDR3: CASSGAKETQYF
J: TRBJ2-2; size: many; V: TRBV4-3; D: NA; DNA: TGCGCCAGCAGCCCAGTCTTTAACTCCGGGGAGCTGTTTTTT; CDR3: CASSPVFNSGELFF
J: TRBJ2-1; size: few; V: TRBV3-1; D: NA; DNA: TGTGCCAGCAGCCAAGATGAGCGTAATGAGCAGTTCTTC; CDR3: CASSQDERNEQFF
J: TRBJ2-5; size: many; V: TRBV20-1; D: NA; DNA: TGCAGTGCTAGTTACCAGTTAGAAGAGACCCAGTACTTC; CDR3: CSASYQLEETQYF
J: TRBJ2-7; size: many; V: TRBV6-1; D: TRBD1; DNA: TGTGCCAGCACCCAAATCGGTGACAGGGGGTGGCGGCAGTACTTC; CDR3: CASTQIGDRGWRQYF
J: TRBJ1-2; size: NA; V: TRBV27; D: NA; DNA: TGTGCCAGCAGCCCTTTCAGTAGGTCGATGGGGTATGGCTACACCTTC; CDR3: CASSPFSRSMGYGYTF
J: TRBJ2-5; size: NA; V: TRBV7-7; D: NA; DNA: TGTGCCAGCAGCTCCAGGGTTAAGGGGGAGACCCAGTACTTC; CDR3: CASSSRVKGETQYF
J: TRBJ2-3; size: few; V: TRBV12-3/TRBV12-4; D: NA; DNA: TGTGCCAGCAGTCCGACCCGCCTAGTAGATACGCAGTATTTT; CDR3: CASSPTRLVDTQYF
J: TRBJ2-7; size: NA; V: TRBV7-2; D: TRBD2; DNA: TGTGCCAGCAGCACTAGCGGGGACTACGAGCAGTACTTC; CDR3: CASSTSGDYEQYF
J: TRBJ2-5; size: many; V: TRBV19; D: NA; DNA: TGTGCCAGTAGTCCGGGACTCAGGGAGACCCAGTACTTC; CDR3: CASSPGLRETQYF
J: TRBJ1-5; size: NA; V: TRBV7-2; D: TRBD1; DNA: TGTGCCAGCAGCTTCGGGACAGCCCCCAGGATGCCCCAGCATTTT; CDR3: CASSFGTAPRMPQHF
J: TRBJ2-1; size: NA; V: TRBV5-1; D: TRBD1; DNA: TGCGCCAGCAGCTTGGCGACAGGGGTCAGGGATGAGCAGTTCTTC; CDR3: CASSLATGVRDEQFF
J: TRBJ2-1; size: NA; V: TRBV7-3; D: NA; DNA: TGTGCCAGCAGCTTAGAATGGGGTGAGCAGTTCTTC; CDR3: CASSLEWGEQFF
J: TRBJ2-3; size: few; V: TRBV5-6; D: TRBD2; DNA: TGTGCCAGCAGCTTGGTGGCTAGCGGGAGTGATACGCAGTATTTT; CDR3: CASSLVASGSDTQYF
J: TRBJ2-1; size: many; V: TRBV24-1; D: NA; DNA: TGTGCCACCAGTGACCCTAACAGGGCGGTCTACAATGAGCAGTTCTTC; CDR3: CATSDPNRAVYNEQFF
J: TRBJ1-1; size: NA; V: TRBV9; D: TRBD1; DNA: TGTGCCAGCAGCTTCTACAGGGGGGGGAACACTGAAGCTTTCTTT; CDR3: CASSFYRGGNTEAFF